Below are 22 T cell receptor beta chains sequenced from a single sample in a study of low-dose radiotherapy and immunotherapy resistance in tumors. Time point here: after trial treatment. Regarding treatment: LDRT plus nivolumab, ipilimumab, low-dose cyclophosphamide and aspirin (RACIN trial). Gene-specific TRAV and TRBV primers were used for first-strand cDNA, covering alpha and beta chains. A constant-region primer paired with the V-primer adapter amplified TCRs over about 20 PCR cycles. One entry per CDR3 protein results from TCRdb running MiXCR on the reads. The data show approximately 80,000 distinct CDR3 sequences, 15% to 20% seen once. The sample consisted of PBMCs, taken after low-dose radiotherapy plus immunotherapy. The receptors derive from a male donor with prostate cancer.

This clonotype came up many times. The chain recombines TRBV20-1 with TRBJ2-2, with 13 positions matching TRBD2. The CDR3 has 15 amino acids. Germline lookup yields CDR1 DFQATT and CDR2 SNEGSKA (reference sequence). Losses at the gene ends were 1 base for V and 4 bases for J; bases not matched to a gene: 0. For the CDR3, the DNA is TGCAGTGCTAGAGGGACTAGCGGGAGCACCGGGGAGCTGTTTTTT. It encodes CSARGTSGSTGELFF.

This clonotype occurred many times. The chain joins TRBV28 to TRBJ2-1; D gene unclear. Germline CDR1 is MDHEN and CDR2 is SYDVKM. The CDR3 has 12 amino acids. V was trimmed by 0 bases and J by 7 bases, leaving 4 bases between them. The CDR3 coding sequence is TGTGCCAGCAGTTTATGGGAAAATGAGCAGTTCTTC. Its translation: CASSLWENEQFF.

This clonotype was seen at least ten times. This chain links TRBV5-1 with TRBJ2-3; possibly TRBD1 for D (6 bases). Trimming took 4 bases from V and 8 from J, leaving 14 bases between them. Germline V lookup: CDR1 SGHRS, CDR2 YFSETQ. The CDR3 extends over 13 amino acids. The CDR3 sequence: CASSPIQGGTQYF. DNA for the CDR3: TGCGCCAGCAGCCCAATACAGGGTGGTACGCAGTATTTT.

Concerning this clonotype itself: This likely stems from a read error, as it lies one base from a far larger clone. The V gene is TRBV28, the J gene TRBJ2-7; no definite D call. Germline-derived CDR1 and CDR2 are MDHEN and SYDVKM. CDR3 length: 11 amino acids. Trimming left V 7 bases short and J 7 bases short, with 11 bases between. The CDR3 region has the DNA TGTGCCAGCAACGCTTACAATGAGCAGTACTTC. Translating gives CASNAYNEQYF.

This clonotype was detected many times. This chain connects TRBV3-1 to TRBJ1-1; TRBD1 matches 7 bases. There are 16 residues in the CDR3. The germline CDR1 and CDR2 sequences are LGHDT and YNNKEL (reference sequence). The trim removed 3 bases at V and 2 bases at J, leaving 9 bases unmatched. CDR3 nucleotide sequence: TGTGCCAGCAGCCATATCTCCGGGACAGCCAACACTGAAGCTTTCTTT. Protein product: CASSHISGTANTEAFF. Based on the CDR3 plus reference TRBV3-1 and TRBJ1-1, the full variable domain is DTAVSQTPKYLVTQMGNDKSIKCEQNLGHDTMYWYKQDSKKFLKIMFSYNNKELIINETVPNRFSPKSPDKAHLNLHINSLELGDSAVYFCASSHISGTANTEAFFGQGTRLTVV.

This clonotype was seen many times. V is TRBV7-2 and J is TRBJ2-1; unclear D gene. This CDR3 contains 12 residues. Trimming took off 5 bases at V and 6 bases at J, with 8 bases between the two ends. The germline CDR1 and CDR2 sequences are SGHTA and FQGNSA. The CDR3 spells CASSPFFNEQFF. The CDR3, as DNA: TGTGCCAGCAGCCCATTTTTCAATGAGCAGTTCTTC.

This clonotype was detected ten times or more. This sequence joins TRBV28 and TRBJ2-2; a weak D match, TRBD1 (6 bases). Trimming cost V 6 bases and J 3 bases, with 11 bases left between them. From germline, CDR1 is MDHEN and CDR2 SYDVKM. This CDR3 comprises 14 residues. The CDR3 nucleotides read TGTGCCAGCAGCTCGACAGGACACACCGGGGAGCTGTTTTTT. It translates to CASSSTGHTGELFF.

This clonotype was recorded many times. In DNA, the CDR3 is TGCGCCAGCAGCCAAGAAGCCGGGGCCGGGGCCAACGTCCTGACTTTC. Its translation: CASSQEAGAGANVLTF. The chain recombines TRBV4-3 with TRBJ2-6, with D possibly called TRBD1 or TRBD2 (5 bases each). The CDR3 contains 16 residues. Per germline, CDR1 LGHNA and CDR2 YSLEER. With 0 bases removed from V and 4 bases from J, the gap between germline ends came to 10 bases.

This clonotype showed up many times. The chain joins TRBV6-5 to TRBJ2-2; TRBD2 aligns across 7 bases. Looked up from germline, CDR1 is MNHEY and CDR2 is SVGAGI. V was pared by 5 bases and J by 5 bases, with 8 bases of the junction left unmatched. This CDR3 region has 15 residues. DNA for the CDR3: TGTGCCAGCAGTCCTCCGGGACTACAAACCGGGGAGCTGTTTTTT. Translating it yields CASSPPGLQTGELFF.

This clonotype was seen at least ten times. The rearrangement joins TRBV10-3 to TRBJ2-3, with D possibly being TRBD1 (5 bases). This CDR3 has 12 amino acids. Germline CDR1 and CDR2: ENHRY and SYGVKD. Trimming took 6 bases from V and 3 from J, leaving 7 bases between them. The CDR3 is CAISPGTDTQYF. CDR3 sequence (DNA): TGTGCCATCAGCCCAGGGACAGATACGCAGTATTTT.

A note on this clonotype: A far larger clone is just one base off, so this is likely a read error. The chain uses TRBV6-1 and TRBJ2-7; 13 nucleotides agree with TRBD2. The J call is uncertain, as TRBJ2-1 better fits the DNA end. Germline CDR1 is MNHNS and CDR2 is SASEGT. The CDR3 is made up of 16 amino acids. DNA of the CDR3: TGTGCCAGCAGTACCTTCGGACTAGCGGGAGACTATGAGCAGTTCTTC. Amino acid sequence: CASSTFGLAGDYEQFF.

The table lists this clonotype with many counts. The V and J genes are TRBV10-3 and TRBJ2-7, with 7 bases lining up with TRBD1. With V trimmed by 11 bases and J by 6 bases, 10 bases remained unmatched. The CDR3 contains 12 residues. Germline V lookup: CDR1 ENHRY, CDR2 SYGVKD. The CDR3 protein is CAGGDRAREQYF. The CDR3 nucleotides read TGTGCCGGGGGCGACAGGGCCCGCGAGCAGTACTTC.

Many counts were recorded for this clonotype. The V call is TRBV9, the J call TRBJ2-2; perhaps TRBD2 as D (5 bases). V lost 2 bases to trimming and J lost 4 bases, with 12 bases between them. The V gene's germline CDR1 is SGDLS and CDR2 YYNGEE. There are 15 residues in the CDR3. CDR3 coding DNA: TGTGCCAGCAGCGTCCTTACTAGTGTCACCGGGGAGCTGTTTTTT. Protein sequence: CASSVLTSVTGELFF.

Ten or more counts support this clonotype. The J gene is TRBJ2-5, the V gene TRBV19; 7 nucleotides align to TRBD2. Germline loops: CDR1 LNHDA, CDR2 SQIVND (reference sequence). The CDR3 consists of 10 residues. V lost 10 bases, J lost 5 bases, and 1 base stayed unmatched. The CDR3: CATGGETQYF. CDR3 nucleotides: TGTGCCACCGGGGGGGAGACCCAGTACTTC. Full variable domain (remainder filled in from reference TRBV19 and TRBJ2-5): DGGITQSPKYLFRKEGQNVTLSCEQNLNHDAMYWYRQDPGQGLRLIYYSQIVNDFQKGDIAEGYSVSREKKESFPLTVTSAQKNPTAFYLCATGGETQYFGPGTRLLVL.

This clonotype was counted ten times or more. The J gene is TRBJ2-5, the V gene TRBV6-1, with 10 bases matching TRBD2. V gave up 4 bases and J gave up 2 bases; unmatched junction bases: 4. CDR3 length: 15 residues. Per the germline V gene, CDR1 is MNHNS and CDR2 is SASEGT. CDR3 bases: TGTGCCAGCAGTGTGAGACTAGCGGGTCAAGAGACCCAGTACTTC. This sequence encodes CASSVRLAGQETQYF.

This clonotype was found many times. The rearrangement uses TRBV19 and TRBJ2-3; 7 bases line up with TRBD2. V lost 3 bases, J lost 9 bases, and 18 bases stayed unmatched. CDR3 length: 17 residues. Germline V gene data show CDR1 as LNHDA and CDR2 as SQIVND (reference sequence). CDR3 in amino acids: CASSIGGVGGSPGTQYF. The CDR3 DNA reads TGTGCCAGTAGTATTGGTGGTGTCGGCGGGAGTCCAGGGACGCAGTATTTT.

This clonotype has at least ten counts. The chain links TRBV20-1 to TRBJ2-7; no definite D call. The CDR3 runs to 11 residues. With 3 bases removed from V and 4 bases from J, the gap between germline ends came to 7 bases. Germline V gives CDR1 DFQATT, CDR2 SNEGSKA (reference sequence). CDR3 sequence reads: CSASQAYEQYF. The CDR3 DNA reads TGCAGTGCTAGTCAGGCGTACGAGCAGTACTTC.

The CDR3 DNA follows: TGTGCCACCAGTGATCCTGGACCTGGGAATGGCTACACCTTC. The encoded protein is CATSDPGPGNGYTF. The genes are TRBV24-1 and TRBJ1-2, with unresolved D. This CDR3 has 14 residues. CDR1 and CDR2 (germline): KGHDR, SFDVKD. V dropped 3 bases and J dropped 6 bases, with 13 bases sitting between them.

Many counts were recorded for this clonotype. The chain carries TRBV6-2 or TRBV6-3 and TRBJ2-5; no reliable D call. The V end was cut by 6 bases, the J end by 4 bases, with 9 bases between. The CDR3 contains 12 residues. CDR1 and CDR2 from the germline V gene are MNHEY and SVGEGT. The CDR3 DNA is TGTGCCAGCAGCTCAGTTGCAGAGACCCAGTACTTC. Translating it yields CASSSVAETQYF.

At least ten counts were recorded for this clonotype. The chain has TRBV2 and TRBJ2-2; D possibly uses TRBD1 or TRBD2 (5 bases each). Germline V lookup: CDR1 SNHLY, CDR2 FYNNEI. The germline V and J ends were trimmed by 5 bases and 5 bases, with 12 bases remaining between them. This CDR3 is 14 amino acids long. CDR3 sequence reads: CASSLGDGTGELFF. The CDR3 DNA sequence: TGTGCCAGCAGTCTGGGGGACGGGACCGGGGAGCTGTTTTTT.

This clonotype has ten or more counts. The J gene is TRBJ2-5, the V gene TRBV6-6; 7 bases are shared with TRBD1. CDR1 is MNHNY, CDR2 SVGAGI, per germline (reference sequence). V lost 11 bases and J lost 1; bases outside the gene matches: 7. The CDR3 has 13 amino acids. The CDR3 region is CAARGNTQETQYF. As DNA, the CDR3 is TGTGCCGCCAGGGGGAACACCCAAGAGACCCAGTACTTC.

Concerning this clonotype: Possible read error: a much larger clone is one base away. The chain uses TRBV7-2 and TRBJ2-7, with 10 bases lining up with TRBD2. The CDR3 sequence is 15 residues long. Trimming took 5 bases from V and 1 from J; bases not matched to a gene: 5. From germline, CDR1 is SGHTA and CDR2 FQGNSA. Written as DNA, the CDR3 is TGTGCCAGCAGCGAGGAACTAGCGGGGTCCTACGAGCAGTACTTC. Translated, it gives CASSEELAGSYEQYF.